These 22 T cell receptor beta chains were all obtained from the same sample, sequenced in a study of cytomegalovirus exposure and HLA in healthy donors. With 60 Vbeta and 13 Jbeta primers, the PCR was carried out. Measured with immunoSEQ multiplex PCR; TCRdb has only the in-frame clones, and not every one. This sample's table reports about 60,000 clones. Sample: PBMCs. The receptors derive from a boy younger than 18 in good health and CMV-seronegative.

This chain connects TRBV5-1 to TRBJ2-7; D is perhaps TRBD1 (6 bases). Germline CDR1 reads SGHRS; CDR2 reads YFSETQ. V lost 3 bases and J 9 bases, leaving 16 bases between the germline ends. This CDR3 has 13 amino acids. CDR3 residues: CASSSELRGRQYF. The CDR3 nucleotides read TGCGCCAGCAGCTCAGAGCTCAGGGGTCGGCAGTACTTC.

V usage is TRBV30 and J usage is TRBJ2-5; 11 nucleotides agree with TRBD1. This CDR3 is 12 amino acids long. Germline values: CDR1 GTSNPN, CDR2 SVGIG (reference sequence). V lost 4 bases to trimming and J lost 8 bases; unmatched junction nucleotides: 3. The DNA of the CDR3 is TGTGCCTGGACCGGGACAGGGGGAACCCAGTACTTC. This gives the protein CAWTGTGGTQYF. Full variable domain (remainder filled in from reference TRBV30 and TRBJ2-5): SQTIHQWPATLVQPVGSPLSLECTVEGTSNPNLYWYRQAAGRGLQLLFYSVGIGQISSEVPQNLSASRPQDRQFILSSKKLLLSDSGFYLCAWTGTGGTQYFGPGTRLLVL.

The chain couples TRBV6-1 to TRBJ2-1; 16 nucleotides match TRBD2. This CDR3 is 15 amino acids long. The V gene's germline CDR1 is MNHNS and CDR2 SASEGT. J lost 5 bases, V lost 6 bases, and 1 base had no gene match. In DNA form, the CDR3 reads TGTGCCAGCAGGGGACTAGCGGGGGGGGACAATGAGCAGTTCTTC. It codes for CASRGLAGGDNEQFF.

The chain has TRBV6-5 and TRBJ1-2, with 10 bases matching TRBD1. Germline CDR1 is MNHEY and CDR2 is SVGAGI. The V segment lost 5 bases and the J segment 4 bases; nucleotides outside the gene matches: 4. The CDR3 runs to 14 residues. CDR3 region: CASSKDRGGYGYTF. The CDR3, as DNA: TGTGCCAGCAGTAAGGACAGGGGGGGCTATGGCTACACCTTC.

The chain carries TRBV6-5 and TRBJ2-7, with D unclear. CDR3 length equals 14 residues. The V end lost 4 bases, the J end lost 1 base, and 11 bases lay between the germline ends. Per germline, CDR1 MNHEY and CDR2 SVGAGI. The CDR3 region has the DNA TGTGCCAGCAGTTCCGGGTCCTTATCCTACGAGCAGTACTTC. It encodes CASSSGSLSYEQYF.

The chain recombines TRBV6-5 with TRBJ1-3; possible D gene TRBD1, 5 bases. The V gene's germline CDR1 is MNHEY and CDR2 SVGAGI. Trimming shortened V by 8 bases and J by 0 bases, and 8 bases separated the two germline ends. The CDR3 contains 13 residues. The CDR3 nucleotides read TGTGCCAGCGGGAGGGGCTCTGGAAACACCATATATTTT. It specifies CASGRGSGNTIYF.

The chain uses TRBV14 and TRBJ1-1, with 9 bases that match TRBD1. CDR1 and CDR2 from the germline V gene are SGHDN and FVKESK. The CDR3 runs 14 residues. The V and J ends lost 7 bases and 5 bases, in that order; junction bases with no gene match: 8. CDR3 DNA: TGTGCCAGCAACAGGGGGCTCTCAAAGACTGAAGCTTTCTTT. The encoded protein is CASNRGLSKTEAFF.

V gene TRBV7-2 combines with J gene TRBJ1-1; D possibly corresponds to TRBD1 (5 bases). Germline CDR1 SGHTA, CDR2 FQGNSA. The CDR3 runs to 15 residues. Between the trimmed V and J ends, which lost 3 bases and 3 bases, there was a span of 14 bases. CDR3 bases: TGTGCCAGCAGCTTGGGGGGGAGGAGAGACACTGAAGCTTTCTTT. Translation: CASSLGGRRDTEAFF. Full variable domain (rest looked up from reference TRBV7-2 and TRBJ1-1): GAGVSQSPSNKVTEKGKDVELRCDPISGHTALYWYRQSLGQGLEFLIYFQGNSAPDKSGLPSDRFSAERTGGSVSTLTIQRTQQEDSAVYLCASSLGGRRDTEAFFGQGTRLTVV.

The chain has TRBV30 and TRBJ2-7; no reliable D call. Deletions cut 2 bases from V and 4 bases from J, with 9 bases between. Germline assignment: CDR1 GTSNPN and CDR2 SVGIG (reference sequence). The CDR3 is 12 amino acids. The CDR3 coding sequence is TGTGCCTGGAGTCTCCAGTTTTACGAGCAGTACTTC. It translates to CAWSLQFYEQYF.

This chain joins TRBV19 and TRBJ1-4; maybe TRBD1 (6 bases). Germline CDR1 and CDR2: LNHDA and SQIVND (reference sequence). The CDR3 extends over 15 amino acids. Trimming took off 4 bases at V and 6 bases at J, with 15 bases between the two ends. CDR3 nucleotide sequence: TGTGCCAGTAGTAAGAACAGGGTCTCGGATGAAAAACTGTTTTTT. Protein: CASSKNRVSDEKLFF.

The chain has TRBV11-2 and TRBJ1-1, with D tentatively TRBD1 (6 bases). The CDR3 has 12 amino acids. V was pared by 4 bases and J by 14 bases, with 17 bases between. The germline V gene has CDR1 SGHAT and CDR2 FQNNGV. The CDR3, as DNA: TGTGCCAGCAGCTCCTACCCACCAACAGGGTTCTTT. This sequence encodes CASSSYPPTGFF.

This chain links TRBV19 with TRBJ1-1; D perhaps matches TRBD1 (6 bases). The length of the CDR3 is 13 residues. Germline V gives CDR1 LNHDA, CDR2 SQIVND (reference sequence). V gave up 3 bases and J gave up 6 bases, with 11 bases separating them. The CDR3 DNA sequence: TGTGCCAGTAGTATTAACAGGGTCGCTGAAGCTTTCTTT. This translates into CASSINRVAEAFF.

The genes are TRBV5-1 and TRBJ1-1; possible D gene TRBD1, 6 bases. There are 14 residues in the CDR3. The ends were cut back, 0 bases at V and 1 base at J, with 7 bases in the middle. CDR1 SGHRS and CDR2 YFSETQ come from the germline V gene. CDR3: CASSLGDKNTEAFF. CDR3 nucleotides: TGCGCCAGCAGCTTGGGGGACAAGAACACTGAAGCTTTCTTT.

The chain is built from TRBV13 and TRBJ2-2; TRBD2 is a possible D gene (7 bases). CDR1 is PRHDT, CDR2 FYEKMQ, per germline (reference sequence). The V and J ends lost 5 bases and 4 bases respectively, with 20 bases between them. This CDR3 contains 17 residues. CDR3 sequence reads: CASSERWGRGSTGELFF. CDR3 DNA: TGTGCCAGCAGCGAGCGATGGGGGCGGGGGTCCACCGGGGAGCTGTTTTTT. The variable domain in full, completed from reference TRBV13 and TRBJ2-2, reads AAGVIQSPRHLIKEKRETATLKCYPIPRHDTVYWYQQGPGQDPQFLISFYEKMQSDKGSIPDRFSAQQFSDYHSELNMSSLELGDSALYFCASSERWGRGSTGELFFGEGSRLTVL.

J is TRBJ2-7 and V is TRBV30; the D gene is possibly TRBD1 (5 bases). Germline CDR1 reads GTSNPN; CDR2 reads SVGIG (reference sequence). Trimming took 4 bases from V and 3 from J, leaving 7 bases between them. This CDR3 has 11 residues. CDR3 region: CAWIRGYEQYF. The CDR3 region has the DNA TGTGCCTGGATTAGGGGCTACGAGCAGTACTTC.

Note on this clone: Distinct nucleotide sequences in the sample also encode this CDR3. The CDR3 spells CASSWDTAGANVLTF. CDR3 nucleotide sequence: TGTGCCAGCAGCTGGGACACTGCTGGGGCCAACGTCCTGACTTTC. The genes are TRBV7-3 and TRBJ2-6, with a possible D match to TRBD1 (6 bases). This CDR3 spans 15 amino acids. Germline V gene sequence: CDR1 SGHTA, CDR2 FQGTGA. Deletions cut 4 bases from V and 2 bases from J, with 9 bases between.

The chain has TRBV19 and TRBJ1-1; D remains ambiguous. Germline-derived CDR1 and CDR2 are LNHDA and SQIVND (reference sequence). The CDR3 extends over 15 amino acids. Deletions cut 5 bases from V and 5 bases from J, with 18 bases between. CDR3 nucleotides: TGTGCCAGTAGTGGGGTCCCCCTCGGAGGGACTGAAGCTTTCTTT. This codes for CASSGVPLGGTEAFF.

CDR3 sequence: CASSPITGGSGNTIYF. In nucleotides, the CDR3 is TGTGCCAGCAGCCCGATTACAGGGGGCTCTGGAAACACCATATATTTT. The genes are TRBV7-2 and TRBJ1-3; TRBD1 matches 8 bases. This CDR3 spans 16 amino acids. The V and J ends lost 5 bases and 0 bases, in that order; junction bases with no gene match: 6. Per germline, CDR1 SGHTA and CDR2 FQGNSA. Full variable domain (missing parts from reference TRBV7-2 and TRBJ1-3): GAGVSQSPSNKVTEKGKDVELRCDPISGHTALYWYRQSLGQGLEFLIYFQGNSAPDKSGLPSDRFSAERTGGSVSTLTIQRTQQEDSAVYLCASSPITGGSGNTIYFGEGSWLTVV.

The V gene is TRBV27, the J gene TRBJ1-2; a possible D gene is TRBD1 (5 bases). Germline assignment: CDR1 MNHEY and CDR2 SMNVEV (reference sequence). The CDR3 is 13 residues long. Trimming removed 3 bases from V and 11 bases from J, with 16 bases in between. CDR3 nucleotides: TGTGCCAGCAGTTTTGCCCAACGGGACTCATACACCTTC. The encoded protein is CASSFAQRDSYTF.

This rearrangement joins TRBV29-1 to TRBJ2-2; 8 bases match TRBD1. Germline V gene lookup returns CDR1 SQVTM and CDR2 ANQGSEA. This CDR3 contains 14 residues. The V segment lost 6 bases and the J segment 6 bases; nucleotides outside the gene matches: 9. The DNA for the CDR3 is TGCAGCGTAACTGGACAGGGAACCGCCGGGGAGCTGTTTTTT. It is translated as CSVTGQGTAGELFF.

This chain uses TRBV7-3 with TRBJ1-1; a weak D match, TRBD1 (5 bases). Trimming removed 6 bases at V and 5 bases at J, with 19 bases between. This CDR3 is built from 15 residues. In germline, CDR1 is SGHTA, CDR2 FQGTGA. The CDR3 DNA sequence: TGTGCCAGCAGTACGAGCGGGGCAAAGGGGACTGAAGCTTTCTTT. Protein product: CASSTSGAKGTEAFF. The whole variable domain, filled in from reference TRBV7-3 and TRBJ1-1, reads GAGVSQTPSNKVTEKGKYVELRCDPISGHTALYWYRQSLGQGPEFLIYFQGTGAADDSGLPNDRFFAVRPEGSVSTLKIQRTERGDSAVYLCASSTSGAKGTEAFFGQGTRLTVV.

The rearrangement uses TRBV19 and TRBJ1-1, with 7 bases fitting TRBD1. This CDR3 region has 16 residues. Germline-derived CDR1 and CDR2 are LNHDA and SQIVND (reference sequence). V dropped 2 bases and J dropped 1; count of bases not matched to a gene: 7. CDR3 sequence reads: CASSISRTGGNTEAFF. For the CDR3, the DNA is TGTGCCAGTAGTATATCCCGGACAGGCGGGAACACTGAAGCTTTCTTT.